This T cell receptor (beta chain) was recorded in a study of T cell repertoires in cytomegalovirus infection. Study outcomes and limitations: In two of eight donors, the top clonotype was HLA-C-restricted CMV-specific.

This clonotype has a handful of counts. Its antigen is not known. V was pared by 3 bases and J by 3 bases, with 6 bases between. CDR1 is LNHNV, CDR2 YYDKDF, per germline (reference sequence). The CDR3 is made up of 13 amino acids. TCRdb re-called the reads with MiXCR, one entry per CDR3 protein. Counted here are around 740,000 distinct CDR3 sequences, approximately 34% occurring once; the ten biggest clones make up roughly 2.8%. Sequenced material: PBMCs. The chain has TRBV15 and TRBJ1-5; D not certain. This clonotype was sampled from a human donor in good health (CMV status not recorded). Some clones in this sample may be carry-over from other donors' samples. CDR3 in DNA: TGTGCCACCAGCAGTCAGGTCAATCAGCCCCAGCATTTT. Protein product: CATSSQVNQPQHF.